Below are 14 T cell receptor beta chains sequenced from a single sample in a study of multiple sclerosis patients with progressive multifocal leukoencephalopathy (dated 2019 in TCRdb). According to the study, the label for this sample's time point signals: roughly 13 months of natalizumab therapy. Explained via the paper, the treatment or condition label denotes: on natalizumab therapy at sampling. The library was produced with the immunoSEQ multiplex PCR assay. The source is immuneACCESS, and TCRdb retained only in-frame sequences with V and J called. Part of the clones is not carried over; for the studies checked, unresolved V genes explain less than half of this, and the remainder is unexplained. The sample table lists about 25,000 clones, roughly 90% of them with a count of one. The ten top clones hold around 2.4% of the sample. The material was PBMCs, obtained from a patient treated with natalizumab. These receptors came from a man aged 25 to 45 with multiple sclerosis.

The chain links TRBV18 to TRBJ2-5; D is undetermined. There are 12 residues in the CDR3. The V end lost 2 bases, the J end lost 4 bases, and 5 bases lay between the germline ends. The V gene's germline CDR1 is KGHSH and CDR2 LQKENI. The CDR3 here is CASSPSGETQYF. For the CDR3, the DNA is TGTGCCAGCTCACCATCAGGAGAGACCCAGTACTTC.

The chain links TRBV27 to TRBJ2-3; possible D gene TRBD2, 5 bases. The CDR3 has 15 amino acids. Germline values: CDR1 MNHEY, CDR2 SMNVEV (reference sequence). V gave up 10 bases and J gave up 3 bases, with 20 bases separating them. The CDR3 region is CATPPTGYATDTQYF. CDR3 coding DNA: TGTGCCACCCCCCCTACGGGGTACGCTACAGATACGCAGTATTTT.

The chain couples TRBV11-2 to TRBJ2-7, with 7 bases lining up with TRBD2. J lost 4 bases, V lost 4 bases, and 4 bases had no gene match. Germline CDR1 and CDR2: SGHAT and FQNNGV. The CDR3 is 13 residues long. Here the CDR3 reads CASSSGLVYEQYV. The CDR3, as DNA: TGTGCCAGCAGCTCCGGACTAGTTTACGAGCAGTACGTC.

The CDR3 loop is CASSVGSGGELFF. Here the CDR3 DNA reads TGTGCCAGCAGCGTAGGTAGCGGCGGGGAGCTGTTTTTT. The V gene is TRBV9, the J gene TRBJ2-2, with D possibly matching TRBD2 (6 bases). The CDR3 sequence is 13 residues long. Germline V gives CDR1 SGDLS, CDR2 YYNGEE. The germline V and J ends were trimmed by 0 bases and 7 bases, with 7 bases remaining between them.

This chain joins TRBV11-3 and TRBJ2-1; 8 nucleotides line up with TRBD2. The V gene end was trimmed by 1 base and the J gene end by 6 bases; junction bases not matched to a gene: 5. The CDR3 is 15 amino acids. Germline lookup yields CDR1 SGHNT and CDR2 YENEEA. This CDR3 reads CASSLASGPVNEQFF. DNA of the CDR3: TGTGCCAGCAGCTTAGCTAGCGGGCCGGTCAATGAGCAGTTCTTC.

This chain connects TRBV5-1 to TRBJ2-1, with TRBD2 matching 9 bases. Germline trimming cut 4 bases from V and 1 base from J; bases unmatched to any gene: 3. The CDR3 consists of 15 residues. Germline values: CDR1 SGHRS, CDR2 YFSETQ. The CDR3 region has the DNA TGCGCCAGCAGCCAAGGACTAGCGTCCTACAATGAGCAGTTCTTC. It translates to CASSQGLASYNEQFF. The variable domain in full, with the rest retrieved from reference TRBV5-1 and TRBJ2-1, is KAGVTQTPRYLIKTRGQQVTLSCSPISGHRSVSWYQQTPGQGLQFLFEYFSETQRNKGNFPGRFSGRQFSNSRSEMNVSTLELGDSALYLCASSQGLASYNEQFFGPGTRLTVL.

This chain uses TRBV19 with TRBJ2-3; a possible D gene is TRBD1 (5 bases). CDR1 and CDR2 (germline): LNHDA, SQIVND (reference sequence). The CDR3 runs 16 residues. Trimming stripped 3 bases from V and 6 bases from J, with 19 bases between. The CDR3 DNA is TGTGCCAGTAGTATCTATCTGGCCCCAAAGGGGGATACGCAGTATTTT. It translates to CASSIYLAPKGDTQYF.

As for this clone: Sequence at one end of the junction differs from germline and may be a read error. The gene calls are TRBV5-4 and TRBJ2-7; unclear D gene. Germline loops: CDR1 SGHNT, CDR2 YYREEE (reference sequence). This CDR3 spans 13 amino acids. The CDR3 loop is CASSPRHGPEQYF. The CDR3 region has the DNA TGCGCCAGCAGCCCCCGACACGGACCAGAGCAGTACTTC.

The chain has TRBV25-1 and TRBJ2-7, with D perhaps given as TRBD1 or TRBD2 (5 bases each). This CDR3 comprises 14 residues. Trimming removed 6 bases from V and 2 bases from J, with 14 bases in between. The V gene's germline CDR1 is MGHDK and CDR2 SYGVNS. CDR3 bases: TGTGCCAGCAGCAAGGAAAGGGGAGCCTACGAGCAGTACTTC. Its translation is CASSKERGAYEQYF.

The V gene is TRBV5-5, the J gene TRBJ2-5, with 10 bases identical to TRBD2. The CDR3 runs 19 residues. Trimming took 1 base from V and 0 from J; bases not matched to a gene: 12. Germline CDR1 and CDR2: SGHKS and YYEKEE (reference sequence). DNA of the CDR3: TGTGCCAGCAGCTTGCCCCCTAGCGGGAGCCCCAGGAACCAAGAGACCCAGTACTTC. Protein sequence: CASSLPPSGSPRNQETQYF.

The chain joins TRBV7-3 to TRBJ2-1, with a tentative D call TRBD2 (5 bases). Germline CDR1 is SGHTA and CDR2 is FQGTGA. The CDR3 extends over 15 amino acids. V lost 2 bases and J 0 bases, leaving 8 bases between the germline ends. DNA for the CDR3: TGTGCCAGCAGCTTAGCCGGGAACTCCTACAATGAGCAGTTCTTC. This translates into CASSLAGNSYNEQFF.

The rearrangement uses TRBV5-1 and TRBJ2-3; 13 bases are a match to TRBD2. Germline V gives CDR1 SGHRS, CDR2 YFSETQ. The V segment lost 4 bases and the J segment 4 bases; nucleotides outside the gene matches: 6. This CDR3 contains 16 residues. In DNA, the CDR3 is TGCGCCAGCAGCCCCGAACTAGCGGGAGGGTCAGATACGCAGTATTTT. Translation: CASSPELAGGSDTQYF.

This clone showed up just once. The chain links TRBV30 to TRBJ2-3, with D tentatively TRBD1 or TRBD2 (5 bases each). Looked up from germline, CDR1 is GTSNPN and CDR2 is SVGIG (reference sequence). The V end lost 5 bases, the J end lost 6 bases, and 15 bases lay between the germline ends. The length of the CDR3 is 13 residues. The DNA for the CDR3 is TGTGCCTGGCAGCGCAGGGAGAGGGATACGCAGTATTTT. This codes for CAWQRRERDTQYF.

The gene calls are TRBV7-3 and TRBJ2-5; D could derive from TRBD1 or TRBD2 (6 bases each). Germline V lookup: CDR1 SGHTA, CDR2 FQGTGA. The CDR3 length is 15 residues. V lost 2 bases and J lost 3, with 13 bases in between. The CDR3 region has the DNA TGTGCCAGCAGCTTAGGGGGGCTAAGCGAAGAGACCCAGTACTTC. Translating it yields CASSLGGLSEETQYF.